The 23 T cell receptor beta chains reported below all come from one sample, sequenced in a study of T cell responses to AZD1222 COVID-19 vaccine. TCRdb keeps only in-frame clones here, not all; method: immunoSEQ multiplex PCR. The sample lists tens of thousands of clones; about 86% were seen once. The sample in question was peripheral blood, obtained on day 0 of AZD1222 vaccination. These receptors all come from an adult in good health.

The V gene is TRBV5-1, the J gene TRBJ2-1, with 7 bases fitting TRBD2. V shed 4 bases, J shed 4 bases, and the junction held 8 bases outside the gene matches. This CDR3 is 15 amino acids long. The V gene's germline CDR1 is SGHRS and CDR2 YFSETQ. CDR3 bases: TGCGCCAGCAGCACCAGCATGGGGGGGTACAATGAGCAGTTCTTC. This translates into CASSTSMGGYNEQFF.

This rearrangement joins TRBV6-5 to TRBJ1-2, with D possibly TRBD1 on 5 matching bases. CDR1 MNHEY and CDR2 SVGAGI come from the germline V gene. Trimming took off 6 bases at V and 8 bases at J, with 22 bases between the two ends. The CDR3 sequence is 15 residues long. CDR3 loop: CASRITTGTSEGYTF. In DNA form, the CDR3 reads TGTGCCAGCAGAATTACCACCGGGACCTCGGAAGGCTACACCTTC.

The chain uses TRBV6-5 and TRBJ2-7, with TRBD1 matching 7 bases. The CDR3 is 13 residues long. The V segment lost 8 bases and the J segment 0 bases; nucleotides outside the gene matches: 4. Germline V gives CDR1 MNHEY, CDR2 SVGAGI. The CDR3 DNA is TGTGCCAGCCGATCAGGGGGCTCCTACGAGCAGTACTTC. Amino acids: CASRSGGSYEQYF.

This chain uses TRBV5-4 with TRBJ2-1; D remains ambiguous. Trimming cost V 4 bases and J 4 bases, with 15 bases left between them. The CDR3 has 15 residues. From germline, CDR1 is SGHNT and CDR2 YYREEE (reference sequence). The CDR3 loop is CASSPGGVPYNEQFF. The CDR3 DNA sequence: TGTGCCAGCAGCCCGGGTGGGGTACCATACAATGAGCAGTTCTTC.

This chain uses TRBV6-6 with TRBJ1-2, with D perhaps TRBD1 (5 bases). V was pared by 6 bases and J by 6 bases, with 17 bases between. This CDR3 has 14 residues. The V gene's germline CDR1 is MNHNY and CDR2 SVGAGI (reference sequence). The CDR3: CASSSRGSGNGYTF. As DNA, the CDR3 is TGTGCCAGCAGCTCCCGGGGGTCGGGGAATGGCTACACCTTC.

This clone appeared a single time. The chain has TRBV29-1 and TRBJ1-2; maybe TRBD1 (5 bases). The germline V gene encodes CDR1 SQVTM and CDR2 ANQGSEA. Between the trimmed V and J ends, which lost 5 bases and 8 bases, there was a span of 30 bases. This CDR3 is 17 amino acids long. CDR3 residues: CSVPRWGKSARIVGYTF. The CDR3 DNA sequence: TGCAGCGTTCCCCGATGGGGGAAAAGCGCTAGAATTGTCGGCTACACCTTC.

V is TRBV6-5 and J is TRBJ2-2; 9 bases fit TRBD2. The V gene end was trimmed by 5 bases and the J gene end by 5 bases; junction bases not matched to a gene: 0. Germline values: CDR1 MNHEY, CDR2 SVGAGI. This CDR3 region has 13 residues. CDR3 residues: CASSSGGTGELFF. Here the CDR3 DNA reads TGTGCCAGCAGTAGCGGGGGGACCGGGGAGCTGTTTTTT.

The rearrangement links TRBV6-1 to TRBJ1-2; the match to TRBD1 covers 9 bases. From germline, CDR1 is MNHNS and CDR2 SASEGT. The V and J ends lost 2 bases and 4 bases, in that order; junction bases with no gene match: 5. The CDR3 sequence is 15 residues long. The CDR3 sequence is CASSESGQGSYGYTF. The CDR3 region has the DNA TGTGCCAGCAGTGAATCCGGACAGGGGAGCTATGGCTACACCTTC.

J is TRBJ1-5 and V is TRBV20-1; no clear D gene. The V end was cut by 3 bases, the J end by 7 bases, with 16 bases between. CDR1 and CDR2 (germline): DFQATT, SNEGSKA (reference sequence). This CDR3 has 14 residues. CDR3 bases: TGCAGTGCTAGTATTCCGGAAGCCCGCCAGCCCCAGCATTTT. Translating it yields CSASIPEARQPQHF.

The V and J genes are TRBV6-5 and TRBJ1-2, with 10 nucleotides matching TRBD1. The CDR3 has 15 amino acids. Germline V lookup: CDR1 MNHEY, CDR2 SVGAGI. J lost 4 bases, V lost 8 bases, and 10 bases had no gene match. The CDR3: CASRNKGQGSYGYTF. The CDR3 DNA sequence: TGTGCCAGCCGTAATAAGGGACAGGGGTCCTATGGCTACACCTTC.

This clone was picked up one time. This rearrangement joins TRBV30 to TRBJ2-3, with a weak D call TRBD2 (6 bases). The CDR3 is made up of 13 amino acids. The V and J ends lost 0 bases and 5 bases respectively, with 9 bases between them. Germline V gives CDR1 GTSNPN, CDR2 SVGIG (reference sequence). This CDR3 is CAWSVLAGDTQYF. CDR3 nucleotides: TGTGCCTGGAGTGTACTAGCTGGAGATACGCAGTATTTT.

J is TRBJ2-7 and V is TRBV11-2; 8 bases map to TRBD2. The CDR3 is 14 amino acids. The junction had 9 bases not matched to a gene; V was cut back by 10 bases and J by 1 base. The germline CDR1 and CDR2 sequences are SGHAT and FQNNGV. CDR3 bases: TGTGCCACCACCCCTAGCGGGTTATCCTACGAGCAGTACTTC. Its translation: CATTPSGLSYEQYF.

This clone was seen just once. The chain joins TRBV11-2 to TRBJ2-2, with 12 bases aligning to TRBD2. V trimming: 3 bases; J trimming: 4 bases; junction bases outside the gene matches: 3. Germline V gene lookup returns CDR1 SGHAT and CDR2 FQNNGV. There are 16 residues in the CDR3. The CDR3 region is CASSFSSGGATGELFF. The DNA of the CDR3 is TGTGCCAGCAGCTTTTCTAGCGGGGGGGCCACCGGGGAGCTGTTTTTT.

The V and J genes are TRBV3-1 (or the pseudogene TRBV3-2) and TRBJ1-2; D may be TRBD1 (6 bases). V was clipped by 4 bases and J by 8 bases, with 17 bases between them. Germline V gene sequence: CDR1 LGHDT, CDR2 YNNKEL (reference sequence). The CDR3 covers 14 residues. CDR3 amino acids: CASSLNQGSTGYTF. The DNA for the CDR3 is TGTGCCAGCAGCCTAAATCAGGGGAGCACCGGCTACACCTTC.

CDR3 DNA: TGTGCCAGCAGTTTACTAGGGATTAGCAATCAGCCCCAGCATTTT. Its translation is CASSLLGISNQPQHF. The chain recombines TRBV28 with TRBJ1-5; D remains unclear. The CDR3 totals 15 residues. CDR1 MDHEN and CDR2 SYDVKM come from the germline V gene. The V end was cut by 2 bases, the J end by 0 bases, with 8 bases between. The full variable domain, completed using reference TRBV28 and TRBJ1-5, is DVKVTQSSRYLVKRTGEKVFLECVQDMDHENMFWYRQDPGLGLRLIYFSYDVKMKEKGDIPEGYSVSREKKERFSLILESASTNQTSMYLCASSLLGISNQPQHFGDGTRLSIL.

V usage is TRBV5-1 and J usage is TRBJ1-6, with a tentative D call TRBD1 (6 bases). Trimming removed 3 bases from V and 13 bases from J, with 17 bases in between. The CDR3 contains 14 residues. The germline V gene has CDR1 SGHRS and CDR2 YFSETQ. The CDR3 bases are TGCGCCAGCAGCTCTATGTCGGACAGCGGGCCCCTCCACTTT. The encoded protein is CASSSMSDSGPLHF.

This chain connects TRBV7-2 to TRBJ2-2, with 7 bases matching TRBD1. Germline CDR1 SGHTA, CDR2 FQGNSA. The CDR3 has 16 amino acids. V lost 3 bases and J lost 3; bases outside the gene matches: 7. The CDR3 coding sequence is TGTGCCAGCAGCTTGCCCAGGGGGTGGGACACCGGGGAGCTGTTTTTT. Translating it yields CASSLPRGWDTGELFF.

The gene calls are TRBV18 and TRBJ2-7, with D maybe TRBD1 (6 bases). V lost 3 bases, J lost 2 bases, and 11 bases lay in between. The CDR3 length is 14 residues. Looked up from germline, CDR1 is KGHSH and CDR2 is LQKENI. CDR3 sequence: CASSPGANAYEQYF. The CDR3 coding sequence is TGTGCCAGCTCACCGGGGGCAAATGCCTACGAGCAGTACTTC.

The chain uses TRBV10-1 and TRBJ2-5; D might be TRBD2 (6 bases). V was shortened by 3 bases and J by 2 bases, with 16 bases between the two germline ends. Germline CDR1 reads WNHNN; CDR2 reads SYGVQD (reference sequence). This CDR3 region has 16 residues. For the CDR3, the DNA is TGCGCCAGCAGTGATTCCGGGACTCCCGATCAAGAGACCCAGTACTTC. Its translation is CASSDSGTPDQETQYF.

The rearrangement joins TRBV20-1 to TRBJ1-5, with D maybe TRBD1 (6 bases). Germline V CDR1 and CDR2: DFQATT, SNEGSKA (reference sequence). Trimming took off 3 bases at V and 0 bases at J, with 15 bases between the two ends. The CDR3 covers 16 residues. This chain's CDR3 is CSASPGGFFSNQPQHF. In DNA form, the CDR3 reads TGCAGTGCTAGTCCCGGGGGCTTTTTTAGCAATCAGCCCCAGCATTTT.

In this sample, this clone turned up a few times. The chain recombines TRBV5-5 with TRBJ2-7, with TRBD1 as a possible D gene (5 bases). The germline V and J ends were trimmed by 2 bases and 6 bases, with 9 bases remaining between them. The germline V gene encodes CDR1 SGHKS and CDR2 YYEKEE (reference sequence). CDR3 length equals 12 residues. CDR3 in amino acids: CASSFPQGEQYF. DNA for the CDR3: TGTGCCAGCAGCTTTCCCCAGGGCGAGCAGTACTTC.

The genes are TRBV29-1 and TRBJ2-7; 9 bases match TRBD1. Germline CDR1 is SQVTM and CDR2 is ANQGSEA. The CDR3 covers 14 residues. V trimming: 4 bases; J trimming: 9 bases; junction bases outside the gene matches: 13. CDR3 nucleotides: TGCAGCGTTGGGGGGGGACAGGGAGGTCATAGGCAGTACTTC. Protein: CSVGGGQGGHRQYF.

The chain combines TRBV20-1 with TRBJ2-3; D gene ambiguous. This CDR3 contains 11 residues. Per germline, CDR1 DFQATT and CDR2 SNEGSKA (reference sequence). V lost 6 bases and J 5 bases, leaving 9 bases between the germline ends. The CDR3 DNA sequence: TGCAGTGCGGGGATCGGAGATACGCAGTATTTT. Its translation is CSAGIGDTQYF.